Listed below are T cell receptor beta chains from one sample, sequenced in a study of blood T cell repertoires in COVID-19. Sequenced by immunoSEQ multiplex PCR; TCRdb stores in-frame clones only, minus some. The table has some 170,000 clones, about 90% seen once. Sequencing was performed on PBMCs or T cells enriched from blood (not recorded which). These receptors came from a human donor with acute COVID-19. The donor label of this sample is uncertain. The CDR3 runs from the conserved cysteine through the conserved F or W. Fields, in order: J gene, clone size, V gene, D gene, CDR3 protein, CDR3 DNA. A D gene is named only where the DNA matches it firmly. Part of the rows lack a size; the others show once, few, many or a class for expanded clones.

TRBJ2-7,-,TRBV10-3,-,CAISESRQRNVYEQYF,TGTGCCATCAGTGAGTCGAGGCAGAGGAACGTCTACGAGCAGTACTTC
TRBJ2-7,-,TRBV29-1,TRBD1,CSAGTDYEQYF,TGCAGCGCCGGGACAGATTACGAGCAGTACTTC
TRBJ1-2,-,TRBV12-3/TRBV12-4,-,CASSLEQNYGYTF,TGTGCCAGCAGTTTAGAACAGAACTATGGCTACACCTTC
TRBJ1-1,-,TRBV6-5,-,CASRYSRNTEAFF,TGTGCCAGCAGGTACTCCAGGAACACTGAAGCTTTCTTT
TRBJ2-2,-,TRBV6-5,TRBD1,CASSYKGAANTGELFF,TGTGCCAGCAGTTACAAGGGGGCGGCGAACACCGGGGAGCTGTTTTTT
TRBJ1-1,-,TRBV3-1/TRBV3-2,TRBD1,CASSRGQGSYTEAFF,TGTGCCAGCAGCCGTGGACAGGGGTCGTACACTGAAGCTTTCTTT
TRBJ2-3,-,TRBV3-1/TRBV3-2,TRBD1,CASSPEGANTDTQYF,TGTGCCAGCAGCCCAGAGGGGGCCAACACAGATACGCAGTATTTT
TRBJ2-1,-,TRBV5-5,-,CASSVDRSNEQFF,TGTGCCAGCAGCGTTGACAGGAGCAATGAGCAGTTCTTC
TRBJ1-4,few,TRBV6-5,TRBD1,CASSYRQGKEKLFF,TGTGCCAGCAGTTATAGACAGGGGAAGGAAAAACTGTTTTTT
TRBJ2-1,-,TRBV7-3,TRBD2,CASSRDSGSSYNEQFF,TGTGCCAGCAGCAGAGATAGCGGGAGCTCCTACAATGAGCAGTTCTTC
TRBJ1-2,-,TRBV5-4,TRBD1,CASSTGQGSPYGYTF,TGTGCCAGCAGTACGGGACAGGGGTCCCCTTATGGCTACACCTTC
TRBJ2-3,once,TRBV20-1,TRBD2,CSASASGERGVDTQYF,TGCAGTGCTAGTGCCTCCGGTGAGCGGGGGGTAGATACGCAGTATTTT
TRBJ2-3,few,TRBV6-1,TRBD2,CASSEGGGLAGYTQYF,TGTGCCAGCAGTGAAGGGGGCGGACTAGCGGGGTATACGCAGTATTTT
TRBJ2-2,-,TRBV7-3,TRBD2,CASSLRLAGLTGELFF,TGTGCCAGCAGCTTAAGACTAGCGGGGTTAACCGGGGAGCTGTTTTTT
TRBJ1-1,-,TRBV21-1,-,CASSKARVKGGTEAFF,TGTGCCAGCAGCAAAGCACGGGTAAAGGGGGGGACTGAAGCTTTCTTT
TRBJ1-5,-,TRBV27,-,CASSLQGRNQPQHF,TGTGCCAGCAGTTTACAGGGGCGCAATCAGCCCCAGCATTTT
TRBJ2-1,-,TRBV20-1,-,CSARSIEQFF,TGCAGTGCTAGGTCCATTGAGCAGTTCTTC
TRBJ1-1,-,TRBV27,-,CASSSPGEGFTEAFF,TGTGCCAGCAGTTCACCAGGGGAGGGATTCACTGAAGCTTTCTTT
TRBJ2-7,-,TRBV5-1,-,CASSRLPDFSYEQYF,TGCGCCAGCAGTAGGTTGCCAGACTTCTCCTACGAGCAGTACTTC
TRBJ2-7,once,TRBV5-1,-,CASSLGGRRSYEQYF,TGCGCCAGCAGCTTGGGAGGCAGACGCTCCTACGAGCAGTACTTC
TRBJ2-2,-,TRBV30,-,CAWSVDSNTGELFF,TGTGCCTGGAGTGTTGACTCCAACACCGGGGAGCTGTTTTTT
TRBJ2-7,-,TRBV7-9,TRBD2,CASSSYRTSGAAASYEQYF,TGTGCCAGCAGCTCCTATAGGACTAGCGGGGCCGCTGCTTCCTACGAGCAGTACTTC
TRBJ2-3,once,TRBV30,-,CAWSVPDSPSTDTQYF,TGTGCCTGGAGTGTACCAGACAGCCCGAGCACAGATACGCAGTATTTT
TRBJ2-7,-,TRBV2,TRBD1,CASSAYRGYEQYF,TGTGCCAGCAGTGCATACAGGGGGTACGAGCAGTACTTC
TRBJ2-7,-,TRBV5-1,TRBD1,CASSLLGQASYEQYF,TGCGCCAGCAGCCTACTAGGACAGGCAAGTTACGAGCAGTACTTC
TRBJ1-5,few,TRBV19,TRBD1,CASSIEQGDQPQHF,TGTGCCAGTAGTATAGAACAGGGGGATCAGCCCCAGCATTTT
TRBJ2-5,-,TRBV6-5,TRBD1,CASSSGTGGGQETQYF,TGTGCCAGCAGTTCCGGGACAGGGGGGGGCCAAGAGACCCAGTACTTC
TRBJ2-5,-,TRBV9,-,CASSVSGDVETQYF,TGTGCCAGCAGCGTATCAGGGGACGTAGAGACCCAGTACTTC
TRBJ1-3,-,TRBV15,-,CATSTSDRFSGNTIYF,TGTGCCACCAGCACGTCAGACAGGTTCTCTGGAAACACCATATATTTT
TRBJ1-1,-,TRBV18,-,CASSPYPGPNTEAFF,TGTGCCAGCTCACCATACCCAGGGCCCAACACTGAAGCTTTCTTT
TRBJ1-1,-,TRBV4-1,-,CASSHGGRLNTEAFF,TGCGCCAGCAGCCATGGAGGACGGTTGAACACTGAAGCTTTCTTT
TRBJ1-4,few,TRBV7-9,-,CASSLGGTNEKLFF,TGTGCCAGCAGCCTAGGAGGAACTAATGAAAAACTGTTTTTT
TRBJ1-1,-,TRBV24-1,TRBD1,CATSDGDRENTEAFF,TGTGCCACCAGTGATGGGGACAGGGAGAACACTGAAGCTTTCTTT
TRBJ2-2,-,TRBV2,TRBD2,CASSELAGGQRELFF,TGTGCCAGCAGCGAACTAGCGGGGGGGCAGAGGGAGCTGTTTTTT
TRBJ1-1,once,TRBV7-9,-,CASSLRSYRKPHLNTEAFF,TGTGCCAGCAGCTTAAGGTCTTACAGAAAGCCTCACCTGAACACTGAAGCTTTCTTT
TRBJ2-5,-,TRBV27,-,CASRSLETQYF,TGTGCCAGCAGGTCCCTAGAGACCCAGTACTTC
TRBJ1-2,-,TRBV27,TRBD1,CASSLSFARGRRGYTF,TGTGCCAGCAGTTTATCTTTCGCCAGGGGGAGGAGGGGCTACACCTTC
TRBJ2-7,few,TRBV11-3,TRBD1,CASSPGPGTGSYEQYF,TGTGCCAGCAGCCCGGGTCCAGGGACAGGCTCCTACGAGCAGTACTTC
TRBJ2-1,-,TRBV6-6,-,CASSPGSDEQFF,TGTGCCAGCAGTCCGGGGAGCGATGAGCAGTTCTTC
TRBJ2-5,-,TRBV5-1,TRBD2,CASTTSGGAEQETQYF,TGCGCCAGTACGACTAGCGGGGGGGCCGAGCAAGAGACCCAGTACTTC
TRBJ1-1,-,TRBV5-1,-,CASSLVGLGELNTEAFF,TGCGCCAGCAGCTTGGTTGGCCTCGGGGAATTGAACACTGAAGCTTTCTTT
TRBJ2-1,-,TRBV30,TRBD2,CASSRTSAREQFF,TGTGCCTCCTCACGGACTAGCGCTCGTGAGCAGTTCTTC
TRBJ1-2,-,TRBV11-2,-,CASSPLSGWHGYTF,TGTGCCAGCAGCCCCCTCTCCGGGTGGCATGGCTACACCTTC
TRBJ1-1,-,TRBV6-5,TRBD1,CASSLRTGDTEAFF,TGTGCCAGCAGTCTGCGGACAGGGGACACTGAAGCTTTCTTT
TRBJ1-1,-,TRBV27,-,CASSIRGGSYNEAFF,TGTGCCAGCAGTATTCGCGGGGGTTCTTATAATGAAGCTTTCTTT
TRBJ2-7,-,TRBV3-1/TRBV3-2,-,CASSPRGLPDEQYF,TGTGCCAGCAGCCCCCGGGGTTTGCCAGATGAGCAGTACTTC